This T cell receptor (beta chain) stems from a study of T cell responses to AZD1222 COVID-19 vaccine. Clones were read by immunoSEQ multiplex PCR, and TCRdb kept only the in-frame ones, dropping some. The sample includes tens of thousands of clones, around nine tenths seen only once; the top ten take more than 4%. Study-wide results and caveats: Reportedly, nearly half of unique spike TCRs recognized epitopes outside B.1.351/B.1.1.7 mutations. Only after the peak T cell response were repertoires sampled. Among those given AZD1222, only five or six were seropositive at baseline.

The CDR3 contains 15 residues. CDR1 and CDR2 (germline): MNHEY, SMNVEV (reference sequence). Deletions cut 0 bases from V and 5 bases from J, with 8 bases between. Turning to this clone: Its specificity is not known.

The clonotype comes from an adult who received the MenACWY meningococcal vaccine as a control. Specimen: peripheral blood, collected 28 days after the second dose of the MenACWY control vaccine. This sequence joins TRBV27 and TRBJ1-6; possibly TRBD1 for D (6 bases). The chain's CDR3 is CASSLSDRHNSPLHF. The CDR3 DNA follows: TGTGCCAGCAGTTTATCGGACAGACATAATTCACCCCTCCACTTT.